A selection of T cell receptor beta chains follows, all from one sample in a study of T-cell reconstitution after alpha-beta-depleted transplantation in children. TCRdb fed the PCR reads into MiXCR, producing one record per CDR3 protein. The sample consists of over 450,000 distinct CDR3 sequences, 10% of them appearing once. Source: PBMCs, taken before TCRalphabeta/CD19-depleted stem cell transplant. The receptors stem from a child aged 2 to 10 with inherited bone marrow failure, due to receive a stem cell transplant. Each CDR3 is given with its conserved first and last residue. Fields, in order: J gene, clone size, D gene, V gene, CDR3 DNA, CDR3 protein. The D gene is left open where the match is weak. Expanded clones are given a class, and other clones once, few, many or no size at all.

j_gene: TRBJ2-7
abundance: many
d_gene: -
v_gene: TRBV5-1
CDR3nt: TGCGCCAGCGGCACCGGGACTCATGTATTACACAGCTCCTACGAGCAGTACTTC
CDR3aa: CASGTGTHVLHSSYEQYF

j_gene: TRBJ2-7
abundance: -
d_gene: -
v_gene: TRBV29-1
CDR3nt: TGCAGCGTGGATACTTCGGGCGGCGAGCAGTACTTC
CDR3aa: CSVDTSGGEQYF

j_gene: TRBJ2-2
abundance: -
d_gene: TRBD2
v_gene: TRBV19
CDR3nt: TGTGCCAGTAACCAGCGGGAGTTTCCCGGGGAGCTGTTTTTT
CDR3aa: CASNQREFPGELFF

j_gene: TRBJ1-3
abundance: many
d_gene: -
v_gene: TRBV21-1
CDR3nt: TGTGCCAGCAGCGTTAACCGCGGGACAGCTGGAAACACCACATATTTT
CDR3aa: CASSVNRGTAGNTTYF

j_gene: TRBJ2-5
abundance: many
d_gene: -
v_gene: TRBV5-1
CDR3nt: TGCGCCAGCAGCATGGGGGTCCAAGAGACCCAGTACTTC
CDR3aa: CASSMGVQETQYF

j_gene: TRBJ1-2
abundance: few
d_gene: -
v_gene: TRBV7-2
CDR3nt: TGTGCCAGCAGCCCTCGCGTGGGAGGGGACGGCTACACCTTC
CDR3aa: CASSPRVGGDGYTF

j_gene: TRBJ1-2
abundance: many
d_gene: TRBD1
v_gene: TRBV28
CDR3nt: TGTGCCAGCAGTAGTTGGGACAGGGTTGGCTACACCTTC
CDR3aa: CASSSWDRVGYTF

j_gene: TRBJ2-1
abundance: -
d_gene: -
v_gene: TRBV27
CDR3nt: TGTGCCAGCAGTTTAAGTCGCCAGTACAATGAGCAGTTCTTC
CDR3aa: CASSLSRQYNEQFF

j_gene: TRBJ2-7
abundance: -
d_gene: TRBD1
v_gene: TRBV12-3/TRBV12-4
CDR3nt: TGTGCCAGCAGTTCAAGGACAGGGGCTGGGGAGCAGTACTTC
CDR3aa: CASSSRTGAGEQYF

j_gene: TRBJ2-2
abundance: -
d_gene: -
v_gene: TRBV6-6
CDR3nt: TGTGCCAGCAGTTACGCAGCCGGGGAGCTGTTTTTT
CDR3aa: CASSYAAGELFF

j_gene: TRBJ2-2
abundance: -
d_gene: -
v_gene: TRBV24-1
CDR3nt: TGTGCCACCAGTAACACAGGGAACACCGGGGAGCTGTTTTTT
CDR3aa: CATSNTGNTGELFF

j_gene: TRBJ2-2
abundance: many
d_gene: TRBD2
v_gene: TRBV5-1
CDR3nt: TGCGCCAGCAGCCCTAGACTAGCGGGAAACACCGGGGAGCTGTTTTTT
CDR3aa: CASSPRLAGNTGELFF

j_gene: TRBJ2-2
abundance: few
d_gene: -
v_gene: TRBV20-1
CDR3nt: TGCAGTGCTAGAGGGACCTGGGAAGGGGAGCTGTTTTTT
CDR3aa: CSARGTWEGELFF

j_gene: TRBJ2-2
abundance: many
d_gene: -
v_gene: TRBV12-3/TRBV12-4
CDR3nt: TGTGCCAGCAGTTTCTTCGGCGGGGTGAACACCGGGGAGCTGTTTTTT
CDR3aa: CASSFFGGVNTGELFF

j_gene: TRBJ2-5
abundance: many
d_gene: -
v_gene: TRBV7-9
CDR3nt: TGTGCCAGCAGCTTAGCCCCCGGGAGAGAGACCCAGTACTTC
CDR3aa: CASSLAPGRETQYF

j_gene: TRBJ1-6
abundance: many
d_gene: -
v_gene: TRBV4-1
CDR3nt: TGCGCCAGCAGCCAAGGCCCGGGTCTGACCCCTCCGGGATCACCCCTCCACTTT
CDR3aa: CASSQGPGLTPPGSPLHF